These 23 T cell receptor beta chains were all obtained from the same sample, sequenced in a study of T cells after yellow fever vaccination. TCRdb fed the 5' RACE reads into MiXCR, producing one record per CDR3 protein. The profile shows hundreds of thousands of distinct CDR3 sequences, 15% to 20% of them singletons. Sequenced here: PBMCs, sampled before the yellow fever booster vaccination. These receptors all come from a man aged 18 to 35 who received the YFV17D yellow fever vaccine.

The table lists this clonotype with many counts. The rearrangement uses TRBV12-3 or TRBV12-4 and TRBJ2-2; TRBD2 matches 8 bases. With V trimmed by 1 base and J by 1 base, 2 bases remained unmatched. This CDR3 contains 16 residues. The CDR3 here is CASSLGLAGNTGELFF. Written as DNA, the CDR3 is TGTGCCAGCAGTTTAGGGCTAGCGGGGAACACCGGGGAGCTGTTTTTT.

This chain uses TRBV5-1 with TRBJ1-1; D is possibly TRBD1 (6 bases). This CDR3 has 16 residues. The germline V gene has CDR1 SGHRS and CDR2 YFSETQ. The germline V and J ends were trimmed by 0 bases and 0 bases, with 12 bases remaining between them. CDR3 DNA: TGCGCCAGCAGCTTGGACCTGGACAGTTTGAACACTGAAGCTTTCTTT. Its protein product is CASSLDLDSLNTEAFF.

The rearrangement uses TRBV7-2 and TRBJ2-7, with 11 bases matching TRBD1. This CDR3 spans 15 amino acids. V shed 4 bases, J shed 4 bases, and the junction held 6 bases outside the gene matches. CDR1 is SGHTA, CDR2 FQGNSA, per germline. The CDR3 DNA follows: TGTGCCAGCAGCTCCGGACAGGGGGCAACGTACGAGCAGTACTTC. This sequence encodes CASSSGQGATYEQYF.

This clonotype has ten or more counts. The chain joins TRBV7-2 to TRBJ2-5; 10 positions agree with TRBD2. The CDR3 is made up of 16 amino acids. Losses at the gene ends were 0 bases for V and 1 base for J; bases not matched to a gene: 2. CDR1 and CDR2 from the germline V gene are SGHTA and FQGNSA. DNA for the CDR3: TGTGCCAGCAGCTTAGCGAGCGGGGGGGCCCAAGAGACCCAGTACTTC. As protein: CASSLASGGAQETQYF. The full variable domain, in which reference TRBV7-2 and TRBJ2-5 provide the parts outside the CDR3, is GAGVSQSPSNKVTEKGKDVELRCDPISGHTALYWYRQSLGQGLEFLIYFQGNSAPDKSGLPSDRFSAERTGGSVSTLTIQRTQQEDSAVYLCASSLASGGAQETQYFGPGTRLLVL.

The V call is TRBV6-6, the J call TRBJ1-6; 7 positions match TRBD1. The CDR3 spans 18 residues. The germline CDR1 and CDR2 sequences are MNHNY and SVGAGI (reference sequence). V was pared by 5 bases and J by 0 bases, with 10 bases of the junction left unmatched. The CDR3 DNA sequence: TGTGCCAGCAGTCCGAACAGACAGGGCCTCTCCTATAATTCACCCCTCCACTTT. This codes for CASSPNRQGLSYNSPLHF.

This clonotype was seen more than once but under ten times. J is TRBJ2-5 and V is TRBV7-2, with a possible D match to TRBD2 (7 bases). Germline CDR1 reads SGHTA; CDR2 reads FQGNSA. This CDR3 region has 14 residues. Trimming cost V 7 bases and J 3 bases, with 15 bases left between them. The CDR3 loop reads CASTRGGREETQYF. DNA for the CDR3: TGTGCCAGCACTAGGGGGGGCAGAGAAGAGACCCAGTACTTC.

This clonotype came up a few times. The chain employs TRBV14 and TRBJ2-5, with TRBD2 matching over 7 bases. The CDR3 contains 16 residues. The junction had 9 bases not matched to a gene; V was cut back by 4 bases and J by 1 base. CDR1 SGHDN and CDR2 FVKESK come from the germline V gene. CDR3 DNA: TGTGCCAGCAGCCGGTCCGGGGGGTCCACCCAAGAGACCCAGTACTTC. As protein: CASSRSGGSTQETQYF. Full variable domain (remainder filled in from reference TRBV14 and TRBJ2-5): EAGVTQFPSHSVIEKGQTVTLRCDPISGHDNLYWYRRVMGKEIKFLLHFVKESKQDESGMPNNRFLAERTGGTYSTLKVQPAELEDSGVYFCASSRSGGSTQETQYFGPGTRLLVL.

This sequence joins TRBV5-1 and TRBJ2-7; D remains unclear. CDR3 size: 14 residues. Germline V gene lookup returns CDR1 SGHRS and CDR2 YFSETQ. The V gene lost 0 bases and the J gene lost 3 bases, with 10 bases spanning the gap. The chain's CDR3 is CASSLVAQNYEQYF. The DNA of the CDR3 is TGCGCCAGCAGCTTGGTGGCACAGAACTACGAGCAGTACTTC. The complete variable domain, with remaining parts taken from reference TRBV5-1 and TRBJ2-7, reads KAGVTQTPRYLIKTRGQQVTLSCSPISGHRSVSWYQQTPGQGLQFLFEYFSETQRNKGNFPGRFSGRQFSNSRSEMNVSTLELGDSALYLCASSLVAQNYEQYFGPGTRLTVT.

The chain employs TRBV5-1 and TRBJ2-2; D is ambiguous. CDR3 size: 14 residues. Germline loops: CDR1 SGHRS, CDR2 YFSETQ. The ends were cut back, 0 bases at V and 6 bases at J, with 9 bases in the middle. For the CDR3, the DNA is TGCGCCAGCAGCTTGGAGTCCCCGGCCGGGGAGCTGTTTTTT. Its protein is CASSLESPAGELFF.

V gene TRBV5-1 combines with J gene TRBJ2-1; 8 nucleotides match TRBD2. The J segment lost 5 bases and the V segment lost 0 bases, leaving 10 bases of the junction unmatched. CDR1 is SGHRS and CDR2 is YFSETQ in the germline V gene. The CDR3 length is 17 residues. The chain's CDR3 is CASSLGVRRGVNNEQFF. The CDR3 DNA reads TGCGCCAGCAGCTTGGGGGTCCGGCGGGGGGTTAACAATGAGCAGTTCTTC.

This clonotype was recorded a few times. The chain carries TRBV11-3 and TRBJ2-2; 7 nucleotides agree with TRBD2. The CDR3 contains 15 residues. The ends lost 6 bases at V and 0 bases at J; junction bases unmatched: 4. CDR1 and CDR2 from the germline V gene are SGHNT and YENEEA. The CDR3 sequence is CASSGRGTNTGELFF. CDR3 bases: TGTGCCAGCAGTGGGCGGGGGACGAACACCGGGGAGCTGTTTTTT.

The chain combines TRBV5-1 with TRBJ2-1; 9 bases map to TRBD2. The CDR3 runs to 16 residues. With V trimmed by 3 bases and J by 0 bases, 4 bases remained unmatched. Germline V CDR1 and CDR2: SGHRS, YFSETQ. The CDR3 region has the DNA TGCGCCAGCAGCTACCTAGCGGGGAGCTCCTACAATGAGCAGTTCTTC. This translates into CASSYLAGSSYNEQFF.

This chain links TRBV5-4 with TRBJ1-1; D gene uncertain. Trimming removed 0 bases at V and 6 bases at J, with 9 bases between. The V gene's germline CDR1 is SGHNT and CDR2 YYREEE (reference sequence). The CDR3 extends over 13 amino acids. The CDR3 region is CASSLDPSPEAFF. DNA of the CDR3: TGTGCCAGCAGCTTGGACCCCTCCCCTGAAGCTTTCTTT. The variable domain in full, completed from reference TRBV5-4 and TRBJ1-1, reads ETGVTQSPTHLIKTRGQQVTLRCSSQSGHNTVSWYQQALGQGPQFIFQYYREEENGRGNFPPRFSGLQFPNYSSELNVNALELDDSALYLCASSLDPSPEAFFGQGTRLTVV.

The chain recombines TRBV4-3 with TRBJ1-1, with D possibly being TRBD1 (5 bases). The CDR3 is 15 amino acids. Trimming took off 0 bases at V and 9 bases at J, with 17 bases between the two ends. Germline V gene lookup returns CDR1 LGHNA and CDR2 YSLEER. CDR3 bases: TGCGCCAGCAGCCAAGATCCCCGCAGGGCACTGCAAGCTTTCTTT. This encodes CASSQDPRRALQAFF.

The V call is TRBV4-3, the J call TRBJ2-1; 8 bases are shared with TRBD1. Trimming at V came to 0 bases and at J to 9 bases, leaving 13 bases not matched to a gene. The germline CDR1 and CDR2 sequences are LGHNA and YSLEER. This CDR3 contains 17 residues. The CDR3 region has the DNA TGCGCCAGCAGCCAAGATCGGGTAGGACAGGGATGGAGTGAGCAGTTCTTC. It yields the protein CASSQDRVGQGWSEQFF.

This clonotype showed up many times. The V call is TRBV9, the J call TRBJ2-5; perhaps TRBD2 as D (6 bases). From germline, CDR1 is SGDLS and CDR2 YYNGEE. Trimming removed 0 bases from V and 3 bases from J, with 12 bases in between. The CDR3 runs 15 residues. CDR3 sequence: CASSVGVGGEETQYF. The CDR3 DNA follows: TGTGCCAGCAGCGTAGGCGTTGGCGGGGAAGAGACCCAGTACTTC.

This clonotype was counted ten times or more. The rearrangement links TRBV7-2 to TRBJ2-1, with TRBD2 identical over 8 bases. The CDR3 is 16 residues long. Germline trimming cut 2 bases from V and 3 bases from J; bases unmatched to any gene: 6. The germline V gene has CDR1 SGHTA and CDR2 FQGNSA. As DNA, the CDR3 is TGTGCCAGCAGCTTATCGGGGGGGAACCTCTACAATGAGCAGTTCTTC. This sequence encodes CASSLSGGNLYNEQFF.

This clonotype turned up a few times. This rearrangement joins TRBV4-3 to TRBJ2-3; no clear D. The ends were cut back, 4 bases at V and 8 bases at J, with 16 bases in the middle. Germline values: CDR1 LGHNA, CDR2 YSLEER. The CDR3 covers 14 residues. The CDR3 region has the DNA TGCGCCAGCAGCCCCGAGGTGGCACACGGTACGCAGTATTTT. Translation gives CASSPEVAHGTQYF.

The V call is TRBV4-3, the J call TRBJ1-1; a weak D match, TRBD1 (6 bases). CDR1 is LGHNA, CDR2 YSLEER, per germline. This CDR3 has 14 amino acids. V was clipped by 6 bases and J by 1 base, with 12 bases between them. Here the CDR3 reads CASSTGTQNTEAFF. The DNA of the CDR3 is TGCGCCAGCAGTACTGGGACACAGAACACTGAAGCTTTCTTT.

This rearrangement joins TRBV15 to TRBJ1-1; 9 bases align to TRBD1. CDR1 is LNHNV and CDR2 is YYDKDF in the germline V gene (reference sequence). CDR3 length: 15 residues. With V trimmed by 1 base and J by 4 bases, 4 bases remained unmatched. The CDR3 bases are TGTGCCACCAGCAGAGGAGGACAGGGGCCCACTGAAGCTTTCTTT. Protein: CATSRGGQGPTEAFF.

This clonotype has a handful of counts. The chain recombines TRBV10-3 with TRBJ2-4; 8 bases map to TRBD1. The CDR3 spans 14 residues. Germline CDR1 is ENHRY and CDR2 is SYGVKD. Unmatched junction bases numbered 5, after V lost 3 bases and J lost 7 bases. The CDR3 loop is CAISDNRGSNIQYF. The CDR3 coding sequence is TGTGCCATCAGTGATAACAGGGGGTCCAACATTCAGTACTTC.

The gene calls are TRBV7-9 and TRBJ2-7; D is perhaps TRBD1 or TRBD2 (6 bases each). CDR1 is SEHNR, CDR2 FQNEAQ, per germline (reference sequence). The ends were cut back, 3 bases at V and 7 bases at J, with 13 bases in the middle. The CDR3 loop spans 13 amino acids. This CDR3 reads CASSFPGAREQYF. DNA of the CDR3: TGTGCCAGCAGCTTCCCGGGGGCCAGGGAGCAGTACTTC. Looking up the rest from reference TRBV7-9 and TRBJ2-7 gives the full variable domain: DTGVSQNPRHKITKRGQNVTFRCDPISEHNRLYWYRQTLGQGPEFLTYFQNEAQLEKSRLLSDRFSAERPKGSFSTLEIQRTEQGDSAMYLCASSFPGAREQYFGPGTRLTVT.

This clonotype was recorded many times. The chain is built from TRBV7-8 and TRBJ2-2, with D possibly being TRBD1 or TRBD2 (6 bases each). The CDR3 has 14 residues. CDR1 and CDR2 (germline): SGHVS, FQNEAQ. Trimming left V 4 bases short and J 6 bases short, with 12 bases between. CDR3 sequence: CASSSDRLAGELFF. The CDR3 DNA follows: TGTGCCAGCAGCTCGGACAGACTAGCCGGGGAGCTGTTTTTT.